This TCR beta chain derives from a study of blood T cell repertoires in COVID-19. Overall study context: Acute and convalescent COVID-19 samples came from the United States, Italy and Spain. T cells, B-cell-depleted T cells, or PBMCs provided the cDNA or gDNA that served as material.

Original processing notes: The authors estimated nucleated cell counts from reference gene primer amplification. Method: immunoSEQ multiplex PCR; TCRdb's copy keeps in-frame clones and lacks some. That table supplies the V and J calls and clone size; D and trimming were determined from the DNA. Of 130,000 or so clones listed, roughly 90% were seen once; the top ten hold roughly 2.1%. V lost 7 bases, J lost 4 bases, and 10 bases stayed unmatched. CDR1 is SGHDT, CDR2 YYEEEE, per germline. This CDR3 has 14 amino acids. The chain uses TRBV5-6 and TRBJ2-5, with 7 bases lining up with TRBD1. The receptor was isolated from a man between 65 and 85 years old with active COVID-19. Material: peripheral blood. CDR3 nucleotides: TGTGCCAGCGGCAGGGGGTCAGGGGGAGAGACCCAGTACTTC. Amino acids: CASGRGSGGETQYF.